This TCR beta chain derives from a study of blood T cells in healthy people across ages. CDR1 is MGHRA and CDR2 is YSYEKL in the germline V gene. V lost 1 base and J lost 0; bases outside the gene matches: 6. The CDR3 extends over 18 amino acids. PCR was performed a second time for 7 to 11 cycles using a sample-barcoded 5' primer and a J-beta primer mix. Via MiXCR, TCRdb re-called the 5' RACE reads, giving one row per CDR3 protein. The sample lists 800,000 to 950,000 distinct CDR3 sequences, roughly 35% occurring once. The chain is built from TRBV4-1 and TRBJ2-6, with TRBD1 matching over 7 bases. This TCR was sampled from a man younger than 35 in good health. The sequenced material came from blood. CDR3 sequence: CASSQVHRGSSGANVLTF. The CDR3 nucleotides read TGCGCCAGCAGCCAAGTGCACAGGGGATCCTCTGGGGCCAACGTCCTGACTTTC.